These T cell receptor beta chains were read from a single sample in a study of beta chain features in type 1 diabetes. Clones were sequenced by immunoSEQ multiplex PCR, and TCRdb holds only the in-frame ones, with some missing. The data contain 400,000 to 500,000 clones, 14% of them singletons. The sequencing input was naive CD4+ T cells from blood. The receptors derive from a man aged 30 to 39 in good health. CDR3s include the opening cysteine and the closing phenylalanine or tryptophan. A D gene is named only where the DNA matches it firmly. Where a row states a size, it is once, few, many or the class of an expanded clone; other rows omit it.

V	size	D	J	DNA	CDR3
TRBV2	-	-	TRBJ2-2	TGTGCCAGCAGTGAATTACAGCGCACCGGGGAGCTGTTTTTT	CASSELQRTGELFF
TRBV5-1	-	-	TRBJ2-5	TGCGCCAGCAGCTTCGGGACACCTCAAGAGACCCAGTACTTC	CASSFGTPQETQYF
TRBV30	few	-	TRBJ1-2	TGTGCCTGTCCTGCAAACTATGGCTACACCTTC	CACPANYGYTF
TRBV9	few	-	TRBJ2-4	TGTGCCAGCAGCGGATACCTACAGGGTTCAAGTCTGTACTTC	CASSGYLQGSSLYF
TRBV21-1	-	-	TRBJ1-6	TGTGCCAGCCATCAGGGCGCTAAAGAGAGAAATTCACCCCTCCACTTT	CASHQGAKERNSPLHF
TRBV7-8	-	-	TRBJ1-1	TGTGCCAGCAGCTTAAGACAACTGAACACTGAAGCTTTCTTT	CASSLRQLNTEAFF
TRBV7-3	-	-	TRBJ2-3	TGTGCCAGCAGCCAGGACTACACAGATACGCAGTATTTT	CASSQDYTDTQYF
TRBV5-1	few	TRBD2	TRBJ2-2	TGCGCCAGCAGCTTGGGCGGGAGTGCCGGGGAGCTGTTTTTT	CASSLGGSAGELFF
TRBV9	few	TRBD1	TRBJ1-2	TGTGCCAGCAGCGTAGGGGACAGATTGAGGAACTATGGCTACACCTTC	CASSVGDRLRNYGYTF
TRBV4-2	few	TRBD2	TRBJ2-1	TGTGCCAGCAGCTCGCGGACTAGCGTAGGCTATGAGCAGTTCTTC	CASSSRTSVGYEQFF
TRBV11-2	-	TRBD1	TRBJ2-1	TGTGCCAGCAGCTTTAGGACAGGGGGCGCGAAATACAATGAGCAGTTCTTC	CASSFRTGGAKYNEQFF
TRBV4-2	few	TRBD2	TRBJ2-5	TGTGCCAGCAGCCAAGGGGGGAGGGAAGAGACCCAGTACTTC	CASSQGGREETQYF
TRBV29-1	-	-	TRBJ1-2	TGCAGCGTTGATTATGTCTATGGCTACACCTTC	CSVDYVYGYTF
TRBV7-9	few	-	TRBJ1-2	TGTGCCAGCGTACGGGTTTCTACAGGGCGGGTGCACTATGGCTACACCTTC	CASVRVSTGRVHYGYTF
TRBV4-2	-	-	TRBJ2-3	TGTGCCAGCAGCCAAACTAGTACTAGCACAGATACGCAGTATTTT	CASSQTSTSTDTQYF
TRBV6-1	-	-	TRBJ1-1	TGTGCCAGCAGCCAAGGGTACACTGAAGCTTTCTTT	CASSQGYTEAFF
TRBV7-2	-	-	TRBJ2-1	TGTGCCAGCAGCCCTGACAGGCGGGGTCCACATGAGCAGTTCTTC	CASSPDRRGPHEQFF
TRBV21-1	few	-	TRBJ2-4	TGTGCCAGCAGCAAACATTGGGAAGCCAAAAACATTCAGTACTTC	CASSKHWEAKNIQYF
TRBV5-4	few	-	TRBJ2-3	TGTGCCAGCAGCTTGTTGGGGGAGGACACAGATACGCAGTATTTT	CASSLLGEDTDTQYF
TRBV7-3	few	TRBD2	TRBJ2-3	TGTGCCAGCAGCCCCTCTGCGACCCGCGGGAGCACGCAGTATTTT	CASSPSATRGSTQYF
TRBV9	-	-	TRBJ2-7	TGTGCCAGCGGGACCGATCTTTCCCCCTACGAGCAGTACTTC	CASGTDLSPYEQYF
TRBV4-3	few	-	TRBJ2-3	TGCGCCAGCAGCCAAGATTACCCCGGGACTTCCTCTAGCACAGATACGCAGTATTTT	CASSQDYPGTSSSTDTQYF
TRBV30	few	-	TRBJ1-2	TGTGCCTGGAGTGCAGGCACCCTGGGGAACTATGGCTACACCTTC	CAWSAGTLGNYGYTF
TRBV12-5	-	-	TRBJ1-2	TGTGCTAGTGGTGCATTACAGGGTGGCTACACCTTC	CASGALQGGYTF
TRBV5-1	-	-	TRBJ2-3	TGCGCCAGCAGTCCTAGTTCTAGCACAGATACGCAGTATTTT	CASSPSSSTDTQYF
TRBV4-1	-	TRBD2	TRBJ2-3	TGCGCCAGCAGCCCCACCGGGGCGGGAGACACAGATACGCAGTATTTT	CASSPTGAGDTDTQYF
TRBV6-5	-	TRBD1	TRBJ2-7	TGTGCCAGCAGCCGACAGGGAACCGAGCAGTACTTC	CASSRQGTEQYF
TRBV11-3	-	-	TRBJ2-5	TGTGCCAGCAGCTTATGGACGGCGCAAGAGACCCAGTACTTC	CASSLWTAQETQYF
TRBV12-5	-	TRBD1	TRBJ2-7	TGTGCTAGTGGTTTGGTACAACAGGGGTTGGAGGAGCAGTACTTC	CASGLVQQGLEEQYF
TRBV6-5	-	-	TRBJ2-5	TGTGCCAGCAGTTCACCAGGGGAGCGAGAGACCCAGTACTTC	CASSSPGERETQYF
TRBV27	-	TRBD1	TRBJ1-5	TGTGCCAGCAGTTTCGACAGGGATTATCAGCCCCAGCATTTT	CASSFDRDYQPQHF
TRBV18	few	-	TRBJ2-4	TGTGCCAGCTCACCACTGCCCCTTACCTCGGGGGCCAAAAACATTCAGTACTTC	CASSPLPLTSGAKNIQYF
TRBV29-1	-	-	TRBJ1-1	TGCAGCGTCGCCATTAAGAGAGACACTGAAGCTTTCTTT	CSVAIKRDTEAFF
TRBV7-9	few	TRBD1	TRBJ1-1	TGTGCCAGCCAGAGGAACACAGGGGCAATTGATACTGAAGCTTTCTTT	CASQRNTGAIDTEAFF
TRBV28	-	-	TRBJ2-4	TGTGCCAGCAGTTTGGGGGCGGAGACCATTCAGTACTTC	CASSLGAETIQYF
TRBV6-5	-	-	TRBJ2-1	TGTGCCAGCGGGAGGTCCCTATACAATGAGCAGTTCTTC	CASGRSLYNEQFF
TRBV7-9	-	-	TRBJ2-7	TGTGCCAGCAGCCGCCCGAGCTACGAGCAGTACTTC	CASSRPSYEQYF
TRBV13	few	-	TRBJ2-3	TGTGCCAGCAGCTCCCTAGGGCGCGGCACAGATACGCAGTATTTT	CASSSLGRGTDTQYF
TRBV30	-	TRBD2	TRBJ2-1	TGTGCCTGGAGTGCCCTAACTAGCGCCTCGCAGTTCTTC	CAWSALTSASQFF
TRBV4-1	-	-	TRBJ2-5	TGCGCCAGCAGCCAAGATGGCCAGGGTGCTCGGGAGACCCAGTACTTC	CASSQDGQGARETQYF
TRBV7-2	-	-	TRBJ2-7	TGTGCCAGCAGCCCCGCCTACGAGCAGTACTTC	CASSPAYEQYF
TRBV27	-	-	TRBJ2-4	TGTGCCAGCAGTTTGGGCCCGGGGTTGGCAGGGAACATTCAGTACTTC	CASSLGPGLAGNIQYF
TRBV7-9	few	-	TRBJ1-5	TGTGCCAGCAGCTTAGATGGGAGGCCAGGGCCCCAGCATTTT	CASSLDGRPGPQHF
TRBV19	few	-	TRBJ2-6	TGTGCCAGTAGTCTCCTTGGGGCCAACGTCCTGACTTTC	CASSLLGANVLTF
TRBV18	-	TRBD2	TRBJ2-3	TGTGCCAGCTCACCCCAACGGGGGGTCCCTAACACAGATACGCAGTATTTT	CASSPQRGVPNTDTQYF
TRBV25-1	-	TRBD2	TRBJ2-3	TGTGCCAGCGGGGGGGGAGGGCCCCCCCATCGCACGCAGTATTTT	CASGGGGPPHRTQYF
TRBV6-6	-	-	TRBJ2-1	-	CASSSSGVGGREQFF
TRBV19	few	TRBD1	TRBJ2-4	TGTGCCAGCCGCAGGGACAGGGGGCGTAACATTCAGTACTTC	CASRRDRGRNIQYF
TRBV30	few	TRBD2	TRBJ2-5	TGTGCCTGGAGTCCGATTGGGTTTAGCGGGAGGGCCCAAGAGACCCAGTACTTC	CAWSPIGFSGRAQETQYF
TRBV7-9	-	-	TRBJ1-2	TGTGCCAGCAGCTTATCAGGGTCTGAGTATGGCTACACCTTC	CASSLSGSEYGYTF
TRBV18	-	-	TRBJ1-1	TGTGCCAGCTCACCAAGCTATGGGTTAAACACTGAAGCTTTCTTT	CASSPSYGLNTEAFF
TRBV4-3	few	-	TRBJ2-1	TGCGCCAGCAGCCACAGGGGACGTCAGAATGAGCAGTTCTTC	CASSHRGRQNEQFF
TRBV2	many	-	TRBJ2-6	TGTGCCAGCAGTGAAAGCTCTGGGGCCAACGTCCTGACTTTC	CASSESSGANVLTF
TRBV6-1	-	TRBD2	TRBJ2-3	TGTGCCAGCAGTGCGTTAGGACTAGCGGGGGGCACAGATACGCAGTATTTT	CASSALGLAGGTDTQYF